The 5 T cell receptor beta chains reported below all come from one sample, sequenced in a study of blood T cell repertoires in COVID-19. Using immunoSEQ multiplex PCR, the repertoire was profiled, and TCRdb retains in-frame clones only, with some absent. The sample holds 260,000 or so clones, more than 80% seen once. The source material was peripheral blood. All receptors derive from a woman older than 75 with COVID-19, enrolled during active disease.

The chain recombines TRBV5-4 with TRBJ1-2; D is undetermined. Germline-derived CDR1 and CDR2 are SGHNT and YYREEE (reference sequence). The germline V and J ends were trimmed by 0 bases and 13 bases, with 16 bases remaining between them. This CDR3 is built from 13 residues. CDR3 sequence reads: CASSLGLTSRCTF. In DNA form, the CDR3 reads TGTGCCAGCAGCTTGGGATTAACTTCCCGGTGCACCTTC.

V gene TRBV6-5 combines with J gene TRBJ1-6, with 8 nucleotides matching TRBD1. The CDR3 is made up of 16 amino acids. The germline CDR1 and CDR2 sequences are MNHEY and SVGAGI. Losses at the gene ends were 2 bases for V and 6 bases for J; bases not matched to a gene: 6. CDR3 amino acids: CASSYGQGVGNSPLHF. CDR3 DNA: TGTGCCAGCAGTTACGGACAGGGAGTAGGTAATTCACCCCTCCACTTT.

DNA for the CDR3: TGTGCCAGCAGCCAGACTAGCGGTTCCTACAATGAGCAGTTCTTC. The encoded protein is CASSQTSGSYNEQFF. V is TRBV7-2 and J is TRBJ2-1; 9 positions match TRBD2. Germline V lookup: CDR1 SGHTA, CDR2 FQGNSA. V was pared by 5 bases and J by 1 base, with 3 bases of the junction left unmatched. The CDR3 totals 15 residues.

V usage is TRBV6-5 and J usage is TRBJ1-3; D may be TRBD1 (5 bases). The CDR3 contains 14 residues. The ends were cut back, 2 bases at V and 0 bases at J, with 5 bases in the middle. Germline CDR1 and CDR2: MNHEY and SVGAGI. The CDR3 coding sequence is TGTGCCAGCAGTTACAGGGGCTCTGGAAACACCATATATTTT. Amino acids: CASSYRGSGNTIYF.

The J gene is TRBJ1-1, the V gene TRBV19, with D uncertain. In germline, CDR1 is LNHDA, CDR2 SQIVND (reference sequence). V lost 6 bases and J lost 2, with 10 bases in between. The CDR3 is 13 residues long. CDR3 nucleotides: TGTGCCAGTAGGCGGGGAAGTAACACTGAAGCTTTCTTT. It codes for CASRRGSNTEAFF.